The rows below give T cell receptor beta chains drawn from one sample of a study of blood T cell repertoires in COVID-19. TCRdb's table, derived via immunoSEQ multiplex PCR, lists solely in-frame clones and lacks some. The sample has 180,000 or so clones, approximately 87% seen once; the top ten hold around a sixth. What was sequenced was peripheral blood. The source of these receptors is a person aged 70 to 80 with COVID-19, enrolled during active disease. Each CDR3 is given with its conserved first and last residue. D genes are given only for firm matches. Some rows mark clone size as missing; the rest say once, few, many or name a class of expanded clone.

d_gene	v_gene	j_gene	abundance	CDR3nt	CDR3aa
TRBD2	TRBV2	TRBJ2-7	.	TGTGCCAGCAGTGTAGCAGCGGGAGGAGTTGGGCGGGAGCAGTACTTC	CASSVAAGGVGREQYF
.	TRBV6-5	TRBJ1-2	.	TGTGCCAGCAGTTACGACAGGAAATATGGCTACACCTTC	CASSYDRKYGYTF
.	TRBV7-9	TRBJ1-2	.	TGTGCCAGCAGCTTAGACGGGATGAACTATGGCTACACCTTC	CASSLDGMNYGYTF
TRBD2	TRBV7-7	TRBJ2-5	.	TGTGCCAGCAGCTTAGTGGAGCGGGACGGGACCCAGTACTTC	CASSLVERDGTQYF
.	TRBV4-3	TRBJ1-4	.	TGCGCCAGCAGCCAAGGCGTGCGGAGTGGAACTAATGAAAAACTGTTTTTT	CASSQGVRSGTNEKLFF
.	TRBV11-2	TRBJ1-2	.	TGTGCCAGCAGCTTAGCGGGAGGGGGCTACACCTTC	CASSLAGGGYTF
.	TRBV6-5	TRBJ2-5	.	TGTGCCAGCACCTTCTGGGGTGGACAGCAAGAGACCCAGTACTTC	CASTFWGGQQETQYF
.	TRBV29-1	TRBJ1-1	once	TGCAGCGTTGAAACCCTCACTCCGCACACTGAAGCTTTCTTT	CSVETLTPHTEAFF
.	TRBV11-2	TRBJ1-3	.	TGTGCCAGCAGCCTAACTTTCGGAGGGACTGGAAACACCATATATTTT	CASSLTFGGTGNTIYF
.	TRBV7-9	TRBJ1-1	few	TGTGCCAGCAGCTTCACTCCACACACTGAAGCTTTCTTT	CASSFTPHTEAFF
TRBD2	TRBV2	TRBJ2-2	.	TGTGCCAGCAATACCGTAGCGGGAGTTACCGGGGAGCTGTTTTTT	CASNTVAGVTGELFF
.	TRBV28	TRBJ1-1	once	TGTGCCAGCAGTTTAGGGCGGAACACTGAAGCTTTCTTT	CASSLGRNTEAFF
TRBD1	TRBV29-1	TRBJ2-2	few	TGCAGCGTTTCGACAGGGAACCGAGGCACCGGGGAGCTGTTTTTT	CSVSTGNRGTGELFF
.	TRBV4-3	TRBJ2-3	.	TGCGCCAGCAGCCAAACCTCTCCAGGGCCGATTGATACGCAGTATTTT	CASSQTSPGPIDTQYF
TRBD1	TRBV7-8	TRBJ1-5	.	TGTGCCAGCAGCCTCGGACAGGGAGCAAAGCCCCAGCATTTT	CASSLGQGAKPQHF
.	TRBV28	TRBJ2-1	once	TGTGCCAGCAGTGGAGCGGGCCCGAGCTCCTACAATGAGCAGTTCTTC	CASSGAGPSSYNEQFF
.	TRBV28	TRBJ1-5	.	TGTGCCAGCACCGTGTATAGCAATCAGCCCCAGCATTTT	CASTVYSNQPQHF
.	TRBV10-3	TRBJ2-3	once	TGTGCCATCAGTGAGTTAGGGACAAGTAGCACAGATACGCAGTATTTT	CAISELGTSSTDTQYF
.	TRBV7-3	TRBJ2-2	.	TGTGCCAGCAGTTCCGGGAGTCATACCGGGGAGCTGTTTTTT	CASSSGSHTGELFF
.	TRBV9	TRBJ1-4	.	TGTGCCAGCAGCGAATCGGTTTCTAATGAAAAACTGTTTTTT	CASSESVSNEKLFF
.	TRBV6-2/TRBV6-3	TRBJ2-7	.	TGTGCCAGCAGCCTACTTCAGGGCCCTTCGGGCTACGAGCAGTACTTC	CASSLLQGPSGYEQYF
.	TRBV7-8	TRBJ2-5	.	TGTGCCAGCAGCTTAGTCTCCCAAGAGACCCAGTACTTC	CASSLVSQETQYF
.	TRBV5-5	TRBJ1-2	.	TGTGCCAGCAGCTTGGCAGGAGGGGCCCACACCTTC	CASSLAGGAHTF
.	TRBV27	TRBJ2-1	.	TGTGCCAGCAAGGGGTTAGGTAATGAGCAGTTCTTC	CASKGLGNEQFF
TRBD1	TRBV3-1/TRBV3-2	TRBJ1-2	.	TGTGCCAGCAGCCGAAAGGACAGGGCCTATGGCTACACCTTC	CASSRKDRAYGYTF
.	TRBV2	TRBJ2-1	.	TGTGCCAGCAGTCGGTCGAGCTCCTACAATGAGCAGTTCTTC	CASSRSSSYNEQFF
.	TRBV6-5	TRBJ2-2	.	TGTGCCAGCAGCCTAGCTCGAGGCACCGGGGAGCTGTTTTTT	CASSLARGTGELFF
TRBD1	TRBV19	TRBJ2-2	once	TGTGCCACTGACAGGGTTACCGGGGAGCTGTTTTTT	CATDRVTGELFF
.	TRBV28	TRBJ2-7	few	TGTGCCAGCAGTCCCGCTAGCGCTCCCTACGAGCAGTACTTC	CASSPASAPYEQYF
TRBD1	TRBV25-1	TRBJ1-1	.	TGTGCCAGCAGTGGACAGGGGGCGACGGCTGAAGCTTTCTTT	CASSGQGATAEAFF
.	TRBV5-1	TRBJ2-7	.	TGCGCCAGCAGCCGCCAGGGGACTACTCAGTCCACCTACGAGCAGTACTTC	CASSRQGTTQSTYEQYF
.	TRBV7-9	TRBJ2-3	.	TGTGCCAGCAGCTTAATTCGGAGTAGGGGAACAGATACGCAGTATTTT	CASSLIRSRGTDTQYF
.	TRBV21-1	TRBJ2-7	.	TGTGCCAGCAGCAAAGAGCAGCGGAGGCCCTCCTACGAGCAGTACTTC	CASSKEQRRPSYEQYF
.	TRBV28	TRBJ2-2	.	TGTGCCAGTATTGAAAGGCTAGGTTCCGGGGAGCTGTTTTTT	CASIERLGSGELFF
.	TRBV5-1	TRBJ2-7	once	TGCGCCAGCAGCTTGGGAGGGACAAGCTACGAGCAGTACTTC	CASSLGGTSYEQYF
.	TRBV28	TRBJ1-4	once	TGTGCCAGCAGTTTGCCAGGGGAACAAGGTTGGAAGGTTGCGACTAATGAAAAACTGTTTTTT	CASSLPGEQGWKVATNEKLFF
.	TRBV5-1	TRBJ1-1	.	TGCGCCAGCAGCTTGGTGACCGGGGGGTCCACTGAAGCTTTCTTT	CASSLVTGGSTEAFF
TRBD1	TRBV23-1	TRBJ2-1	.	TGCGCCAGCAGTCAATCCGGGACAGGGGGGTACAATGAGCAGTTCTTC	CASSQSGTGGYNEQFF
TRBD1	TRBV5-4	TRBJ2-7	.	TGTGCCAGCAGCTTAGGACAGGGCTCCTACGAGCAGTACTTC	CASSLGQGSYEQYF
.	TRBV3-1/TRBV3-2	TRBJ2-1	.	TGTGCCAGCAGCCAAGATGGGGACAACCGACGCTCCTACAATGAGCAGTTCTTC	CASSQDGDNRRSYNEQFF
TRBD1	TRBV18	TRBJ2-7	.	TGTGCCAGCTCACCGAACCGGGACAGAGTTACGTACGAGCAGTACTTC	CASSPNRDRVTYEQYF
.	TRBV9	TRBJ2-5	.	TGTGCCAGCAGCACCCACGGTAGTCCACGGGAGACCCAGTACTTC	CASSTHGSPRETQYF
TRBD2	TRBV7-2	TRBJ2-7	.	TGTGCCAGCAGCTTGGCGGGAGGCTACGAGCAGTACTTC	CASSLAGGYEQYF
TRBD1	TRBV19	TRBJ2-7	few	TGTGCCAGTACCCCGACCGGGACAGGGCTTTCCTACGAGCAGTACTTC	CASTPTGTGLSYEQYF
.	TRBV3-1/TRBV3-2	TRBJ1-3	.	TGTGCCAGCAGCCAAGATACGAGCTCTGGAAACACCATATATTTT	CASSQDTSSGNTIYF
.	TRBV19	TRBJ2-7	.	TGTGCCAGTAGTATAGCACATCAAGGGGGAAGGAACGAGCAGTACTTC	CASSIAHQGGRNEQYF
.	TRBV4-1	TRBJ2-5	once	TGCGCCAGCAGCCAAGATGGGGCGGACCAAGAGACCCAGTACTTC	CASSQDGADQETQYF
.	TRBV4-3	TRBJ1-3	.	TGCGCCAGCAGCCAAGAGGAGGGACGTATAACCTCTGGAAACACCATATATTTT	CASSQEEGRITSGNTIYF
.	TRBV28	TRBJ1-5	.	TGTGCCAGCAAAATTTTTCAGGGATTGGGTCAGCCCCAGCATTTT	CASKIFQGLGQPQHF
TRBD1	TRBV28	TRBJ2-2	.	TGTGCCAGCAATGGACAGGCGGACCTCGGGGAGCTGTTTTTT	CASNGQADLGELFF
.	TRBV28	TRBJ2-5	.	TGTGCCAGCAGTTTAGAACAGGTTCGTGAGGAGACCCAGTACTTC	CASSLEQVREETQYF
.	TRBV7-6	TRBJ1-2	.	TGTGCCAGCAGCCCGCTCTCAGGGTCCGGCTACACCTTC	CASSPLSGSGYTF
TRBD1	TRBV5-1	TRBJ1-6	once	TGCGCCAGCAGCTTGGGGACAGGGGATAATTCACCCCTCCACTTT	CASSLGTGDNSPLHF